This entry lists 3 T cell receptor beta chains sequenced from one sample in a study of vaccination and CD4 T cells after COVID-19. No antigen has been identified for these receptors. The assay that was used to sequence DNA from cultured CD4+ T cells was the Oncomine TCR Beta short-read assay. TCRdb re-called the PCR reads with MiXCR, one entry per CDR3 protein. The data contain roughly 12,000 distinct CDR3 sequences, 45% to 55% of them seen just once; the ten biggest clones take up 15%. Noted treatment: roughly ten-day PBMC culture with coronavirus spike peptide pools or control peptides (ViraFEST assay). The sequenced sample consisted of CD4+ T cells from blood, cultured in vitro. These receptor sequences come from a human donor who had recovered from COVID-19.

V is TRBV2 and J is TRBJ1-5; D is undetermined. The germline CDR1 and CDR2 sequences are SNHLY and FYNNEI. Trimming removed 4 bases from V and 4 bases from J, with 14 bases in between. The CDR3 consists of 15 residues. Here the CDR3 reads CASSGGLRPNQPQHF. In nucleotides, the CDR3 is TGTGCCAGCAGTGGTGGACTAAGGCCTAATCAGCCCCAGCATTTT.

The chain uses TRBV5-1 and TRBJ2-1, with a tentative D call TRBD2 (5 bases). CDR1 and CDR2 from the germline V gene are SGHRS and YFSETQ. Deletions cut 0 bases from V and 0 bases from J, with 13 bases between. The CDR3 loop spans 17 amino acids. The CDR3 bases are TGCGCCAGCAGCTTGGAAGGAGGCGGAAGCTCCTACAATGAGCAGTTCTTC. As protein: CASSLEGGGSSYNEQFF.

The gene calls are TRBV6-1 and TRBJ2-1, with D possibly being TRBD1 (6 bases). Germline V gene sequence: CDR1 MNHNS, CDR2 SASEGT. The V gene lost 4 bases and the J gene lost 4 bases, with 20 bases spanning the gap. This CDR3 spans 17 amino acids. As DNA, the CDR3 is TGTGCCAGCAGTGCAGGGGTCTCACTTTTAAATTACAATGAGCAGTTCTTC. Translated, it gives CASSAGVSLLNYNEQFF.